This T cell receptor beta chain was sequenced in a study of regulatory T cells in long-lasting Graves disease. In building TCR beta libraries, iRepertoire HTBI primers were used together with Arm-PCR of CDR3 regions. Using its own MiXCR run on the multiplex PCR reads, TCRdb lists one record per CDR3 protein. The table has around 450,000 distinct CDR3 sequences, roughly 16% seen once. Time point: newly diagnosed GD, antithyroid drugs for less than 3 months. RNA from PBMCs was the source of the TCR library. From germline, CDR1 is SGHRS and CDR2 YFSETQ. Trimming took 5 bases from V and 7 from J, leaving 19 bases between them. This CDR3 is built from 14 residues. This clonotype was recorded many times. The same sample was also studied in work on T cells in Graves' hyperthyroidism and ophthalmopathy.

Source: peripheral blood mononuclear cells (PBMCs), taken at new diagnosis, from a patient treated with antithyroid drugs. This TCR was recovered from a man aged 35 to 55 with Graves disease. The J gene is TRBJ2-7, the V gene TRBV5-1; possible D gene TRBD2, 6 bases. CDR3 DNA sequence: TGCGCCAGCAGTCGGGACTTAAGCTCGGGGGAGCAGTACTTC. This gives the protein CASSRDLSSGEQYF.